The 6 T cell receptor beta chains reported below all come from one sample, sequenced in a study of cytomegalovirus exposure and HLA in healthy donors. PCR employed 60 Vbeta and 13 Jbeta primers. Sequenced by immunoSEQ multiplex PCR; TCRdb stores in-frame clones only, minus some. This sample's table reports fewer than 75,000 clones. The specimen was PBMCs. The receptor set was obtained from a boy aged 10-17 years in good health and CMV-seronegative.

The chain combines TRBV19 with TRBJ1-5; no reliable D call. Trimming pared 3 bases from V and 3 bases from J, leaving 9 bases between. CDR1 is LNHDA and CDR2 is SQIVND in the germline V gene (reference sequence). The CDR3 is 14 residues long. CDR3 bases: TGTGCCAGTAGTATGCGACAAGCCAATCAGCCCCAGCATTTT. It codes for CASSMRQANQPQHF.

The CDR3 region is CASSTTGNVGNQPQHF. CDR3 bases: TGTGCCAGCTCAACGACAGGGAATGTAGGGAATCAGCCCCAGCATTTT. The chain uses TRBV18 and TRBJ1-5, with 7 bases matching TRBD1. Germline V gives CDR1 KGHSH, CDR2 LQKENI. The V gene end was trimmed by 5 bases and the J gene end by 4 bases; junction bases not matched to a gene: 11. The CDR3 sequence is 16 residues long.

Regarding this clone: A read error may produce the germline difference seen at one junction end. V gene TRBV9 combines with J gene TRBJ2-5; D call uncertain. Germline CDR1 is SGDLS and CDR2 is YYNGEE. The CDR3 length is 12 residues. This CDR3 reads CASSVRPGVLNF. The CDR3 DNA reads TGTGCCAGCAGCGTAAGGCCAGGCGTTCTGAACTTC. Full variable domain (missing parts from reference TRBV9 and TRBJ2-5): DSGVTQTPKHLITATGQRVTLRCSPRSGDLSVYWYQQSLDQGLQFLIQYYNGEERAKGNILERFSAQQFPDLHSELNLSSLELGDSALYFCASSVRPGVLNFGPGTRLLVL.

The CDR3 bases are TGTGCCAGCAGCTTAGGGACAACCGGCTACACCTTC. Translated: CASSLGTTGYTF. The chain joins TRBV7-9 to TRBJ1-2, with D perhaps matching TRBD1 (5 bases). CDR3 length: 12 residues. V was pared by 1 base and J by 8 bases, with 8 bases between. The germline CDR1 and CDR2 sequences are SEHNR and FQNEAQ (reference sequence).

This chain uses TRBV6-5 with TRBJ2-3; the D gene is possibly TRBD2 (6 bases). The V gene lost 2 bases and the J gene lost 4 bases, with 13 bases spanning the gap. The CDR3 consists of 15 residues. The germline CDR1 and CDR2 sequences are MNHEY and SVGAGI. In DNA, the CDR3 is TGTGCCAGCAGTTACAGGCTAGCGAGGGCAGATACGCAGTATTTT. Amino acid sequence: CASSYRLARADTQYF.

The rearrangement links TRBV19 to TRBJ2-1, with TRBD1 matching over 7 bases. This CDR3 has 14 amino acids. Germline-derived CDR1 and CDR2 are LNHDA and SQIVND (reference sequence). V lost 8 bases, J lost 9 bases, and 13 bases stayed unmatched. CDR3 loop: CASRTGSAGGEQFF. Here the CDR3 DNA reads TGTGCCAGTCGGACAGGCAGTGCAGGAGGTGAGCAGTTCTTC. Based on the CDR3 plus reference TRBV19 and TRBJ2-1, the full variable domain is DGGITQSPKYLFRKEGQNVTLSCEQNLNHDAMYWYRQDPGQGLRLIYYSQIVNDFQKGDIAEGYSVSREKKESFPLTVTSAQKNPTAFYLCASRTGSAGGEQFFGPGTRLTVL.